The TCR beta chain under discussion was sequenced for a study of shared clonotypes between healthy human individuals. Findings of the study overall: Clonotypes which were not shared had lower generation probabilities than clonotypes that all four donors shared.

Profiled with immunoSEQ multiplex PCR; TCRdb holds only in-frame clones, not every one. The sample has a few million clones, about 92% seen once. This clone occurred once. No antigen is known for it. Germline assignment: CDR1 MNHEY and CDR2 SMNVEV (reference sequence). This CDR3 has 14 residues. Trimming took off 5 bases at V and 5 bases at J, with 12 bases between the two ends. The source is a man younger than 35 in good health. Material: naive CD4+ T cells sorted from blood. Stated subset: CD45RA+ positively selected. The chain combines TRBV27 with TRBJ1-4; D unclear. The CDR3 bases are TGTGCCAGCAGTCCGCGGGCCAGAAATGAAAAACTGTTTTTT. Amino acid sequence: CASSPRARNEKLFF.